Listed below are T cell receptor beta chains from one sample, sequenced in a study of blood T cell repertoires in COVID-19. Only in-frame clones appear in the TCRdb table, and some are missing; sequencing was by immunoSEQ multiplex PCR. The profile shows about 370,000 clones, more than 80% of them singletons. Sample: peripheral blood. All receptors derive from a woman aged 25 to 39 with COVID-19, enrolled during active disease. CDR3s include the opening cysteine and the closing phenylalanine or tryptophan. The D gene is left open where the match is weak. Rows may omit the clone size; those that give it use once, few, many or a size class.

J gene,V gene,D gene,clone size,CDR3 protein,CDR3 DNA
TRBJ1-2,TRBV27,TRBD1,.,CASSLIFSGTGWYGYTF,TGTGCCAGCAGTTTAATTTTCTCCGGGACAGGGTGGTATGGCTACACCTTC
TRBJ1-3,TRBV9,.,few,CASSELPQTTGSGNTIYF,TGTGCCAGCAGCGAACTACCCCAGACGACAGGCTCCGGAAACACCATATATTTT
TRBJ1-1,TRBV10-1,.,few,CASSRGTVTEAFF,TGCGCCAGCAGTAGGGGGACGGTCACTGAAGCTTTCTTT
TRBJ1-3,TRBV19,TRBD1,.,CASSMATGAGNTIYF,TGTGCCAGTAGTATGGCCACAGGGGCAGGAAACACCATATATTTT
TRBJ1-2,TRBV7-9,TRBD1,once,CASSIHSGTGGANYGYTF,TGTGCCAGCAGCATTCATTCCGGGACAGGGGGGGCTAACTATGGCTACACCTTC
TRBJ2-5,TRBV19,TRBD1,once,CASSITGGYQETQYF,TGTGCCAGTAGTATCACAGGGGGGTACCAAGAGACCCAGTACTTC
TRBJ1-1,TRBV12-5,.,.,CASAFDQGAFF,TGTGCTAGTGCCTTCGACCAGGGGGCTTTCTTT
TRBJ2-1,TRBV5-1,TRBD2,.,CASSLTGLAHNEQFF,TGCGCCAGCAGCTTGACTGGACTAGCCCACAATGAGCAGTTCTTC
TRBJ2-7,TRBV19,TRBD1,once,CASSILSGTGTEQYF,TGTGCCAGTAGTATACTATCCGGGACAGGGACCGAGCAGTACTTC
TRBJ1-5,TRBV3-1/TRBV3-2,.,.,CASSLNSNQPQHF,TGTGCCAGCAGCCTAAATAGCAATCAGCCCCAGCATTTT
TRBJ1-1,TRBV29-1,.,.,CSARQVLNTEAFF,TGCAGCGCTAGACAGGTCTTGAACACTGAAGCTTTCTTT
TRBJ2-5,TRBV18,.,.,CASSRKGIGGGEETQYF,TGTGCCAGCTCACGTAAGGGTATTGGAGGGGGCGAAGAGACCCAGTACTTC
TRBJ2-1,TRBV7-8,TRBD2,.,CASYRGGSYNEQFF,TGTGCCAGCTATCGGGGGGGTAGCTACAATGAGCAGTTCTTC
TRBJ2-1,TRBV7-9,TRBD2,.,CASSLLLAGANEQFF,TGTGCCAGCAGCTTATTGCTAGCGGGAGCCAATGAGCAGTTCTTC
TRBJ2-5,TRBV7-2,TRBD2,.,CASSLGRLAGGPPETQYF,TGTGCCAGCAGCTTAGGGCGGCTAGCGGGGGGGCCTCCGGAGACCCAGTACTTC
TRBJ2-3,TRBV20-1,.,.,CSAPSSDTQYF,TGCAGTGCCCCCTCCTCAGATACGCAGTATTTT
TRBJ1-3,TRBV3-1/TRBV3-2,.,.,CASSQEGLGNTIYF,TGTGCCAGCAGCCAAGAAGGACTTGGAAACACCATATATTTT
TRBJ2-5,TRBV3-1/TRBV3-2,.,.,CASSQRGTVTQETQYF,TGTGCCAGCAGCCAAAGAGGGACTGTCACACAAGAGACCCAGTACTTC
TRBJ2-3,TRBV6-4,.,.,CASSQSIQGGTQYF,TGTGCCAGCAGCCAATCGATACAGGGGGGGACGCAGTATTTT
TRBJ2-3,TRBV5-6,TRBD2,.,CASSLRGLAGTDTQYF,TGTGCCAGCAGCTTGCGGGGACTAGCGGGCACAGATACGCAGTATTTT